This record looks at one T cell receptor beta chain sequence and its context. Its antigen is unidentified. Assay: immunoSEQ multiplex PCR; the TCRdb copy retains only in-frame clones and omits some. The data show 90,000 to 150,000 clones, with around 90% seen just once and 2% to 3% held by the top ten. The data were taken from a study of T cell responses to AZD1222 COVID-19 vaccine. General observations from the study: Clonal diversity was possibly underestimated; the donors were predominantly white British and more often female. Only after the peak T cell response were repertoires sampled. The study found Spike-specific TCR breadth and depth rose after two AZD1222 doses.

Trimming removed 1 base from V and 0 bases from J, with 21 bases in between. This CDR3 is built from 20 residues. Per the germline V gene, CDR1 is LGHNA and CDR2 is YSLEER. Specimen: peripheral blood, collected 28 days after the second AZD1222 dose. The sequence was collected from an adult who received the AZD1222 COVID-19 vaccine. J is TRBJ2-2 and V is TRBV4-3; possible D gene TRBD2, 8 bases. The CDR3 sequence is CASSQGLAGRGHANTGELFF. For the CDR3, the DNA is TGCGCCAGCAGCCAAGGCCTAGCGGGTAGGGGGCACGCGAACACCGGGGAGCTGTTTTTT.